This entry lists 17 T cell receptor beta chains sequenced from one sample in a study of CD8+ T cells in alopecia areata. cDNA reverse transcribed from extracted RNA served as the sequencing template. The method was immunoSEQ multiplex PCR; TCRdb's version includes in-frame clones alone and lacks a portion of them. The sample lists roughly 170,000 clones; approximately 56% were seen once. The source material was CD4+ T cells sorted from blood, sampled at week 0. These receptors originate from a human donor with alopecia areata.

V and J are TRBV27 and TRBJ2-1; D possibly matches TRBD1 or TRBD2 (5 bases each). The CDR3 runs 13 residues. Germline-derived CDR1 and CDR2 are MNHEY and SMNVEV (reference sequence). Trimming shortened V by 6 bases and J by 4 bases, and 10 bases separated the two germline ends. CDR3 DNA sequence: TGTGCCAGCAGCCGCGAGGGGTACAATGAGCAGTTCTTC. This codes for CASSREGYNEQFF.

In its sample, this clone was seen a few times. CDR3 nucleotide sequence: TGCAGCGTTGATGGGGAGAGGGTCTATAGCAATCAGCCCCAGCATTTT. It yields the protein CSVDGERVYSNQPQHF. V and J are TRBV29-1 and TRBJ1-5; D gene unclear. V lost 3 bases, J lost 0 bases, and 15 bases lay in between. The CDR3 contains 16 residues. In germline, CDR1 is SQVTM, CDR2 ANQGSEA. The complete variable domain, with remaining parts taken from reference TRBV29-1 and TRBJ1-5, reads SAVISQKPSRDICQRGTSLTIQCQVDSQVTMMFWYRQQPGQSLTLIATANQGSEATYESGFVIDKFPISRPNLTFSTLTVSNMSPEDSSIYLCSVDGERVYSNQPQHFGDGTRLSIL.

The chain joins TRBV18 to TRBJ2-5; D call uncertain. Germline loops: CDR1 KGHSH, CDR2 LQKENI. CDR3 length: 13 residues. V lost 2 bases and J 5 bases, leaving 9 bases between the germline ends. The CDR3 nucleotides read TGTGCCAGCTCACCAATTTTACGTGAGACCCAGTACTTC. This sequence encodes CASSPILRETQYF.

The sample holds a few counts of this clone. The CDR3 nucleotides are TGTGCCAGCAGCGTAACTCCCGGCAGCACCGGGGAGCTGTTTTTT. The encoded protein is CASSVTPGSTGELFF. V usage is TRBV9 and J usage is TRBJ2-2; D not certain. Germline CDR1 and CDR2: SGDLS and YYNGEE. The CDR3 is made up of 15 amino acids. V lost 1 base, J lost 4 bases, and 11 bases lay in between. The full variable domain, rest sourced from reference TRBV9 and TRBJ2-2, is DSGVTQTPKHLITATGQRVTLRCSPRSGDLSVYWYQQSLDQGLQFLIQYYNGEERAKGNILERFSAQQFPDLHSELNLSSLELGDSALYFCASSVTPGSTGELFFGEGSRLTVL.

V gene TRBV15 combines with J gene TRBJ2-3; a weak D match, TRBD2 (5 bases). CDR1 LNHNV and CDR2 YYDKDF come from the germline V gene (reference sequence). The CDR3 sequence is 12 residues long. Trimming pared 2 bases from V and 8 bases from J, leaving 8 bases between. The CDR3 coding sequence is TGTGCCACCAGCAGACCGGCGGGTACGCAGTATTTT. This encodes CATSRPAGTQYF. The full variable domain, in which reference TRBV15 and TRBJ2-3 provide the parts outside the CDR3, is DAMVIQNPRYQVTQFGKPVTLSCSQTLNHNVMYWYQQKSSQAPKLLFHYYDKDFNNEADTPDNFQSRRPNTSFCFLDIRSPGLGDTAMYLCATSRPAGTQYFGPGTRLTVL.

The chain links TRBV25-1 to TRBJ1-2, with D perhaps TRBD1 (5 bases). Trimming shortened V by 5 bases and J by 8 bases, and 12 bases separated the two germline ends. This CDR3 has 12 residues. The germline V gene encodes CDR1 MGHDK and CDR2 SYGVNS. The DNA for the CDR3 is TGTGCCAGCAGTCCAGGACATGAGGGCTACACCTTC. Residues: CASSPGHEGYTF.

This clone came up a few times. The CDR3 DNA is TGTGCCAGCAGCGGCCTGGGGGGGGCCGCAGATACGCAGTATTTT. Protein sequence: CASSGLGGAADTQYF. The chain couples TRBV5-6 to TRBJ2-3, with a tentative D call TRBD2 (7 bases). V lost 4 bases and J lost 4, with 16 bases in between. Germline V gene lookup returns CDR1 SGHDT and CDR2 YYEEEE. This CDR3 region has 15 residues.

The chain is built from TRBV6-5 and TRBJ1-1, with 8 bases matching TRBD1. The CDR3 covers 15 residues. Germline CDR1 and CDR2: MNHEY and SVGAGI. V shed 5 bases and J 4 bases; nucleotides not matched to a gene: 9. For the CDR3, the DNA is TGTGCCAGCAGTACTCGACAGGGGAGGGGCACTGAAGCTTTCTTT. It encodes CASSTRQGRGTEAFF.

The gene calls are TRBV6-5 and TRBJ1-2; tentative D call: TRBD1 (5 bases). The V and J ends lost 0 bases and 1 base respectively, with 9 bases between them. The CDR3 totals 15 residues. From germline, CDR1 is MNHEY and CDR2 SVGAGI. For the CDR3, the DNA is TGTGCCAGCAGTTACTCGGGGACTGTTAACTATGGCTACACCTTC. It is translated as CASSYSGTVNYGYTF.

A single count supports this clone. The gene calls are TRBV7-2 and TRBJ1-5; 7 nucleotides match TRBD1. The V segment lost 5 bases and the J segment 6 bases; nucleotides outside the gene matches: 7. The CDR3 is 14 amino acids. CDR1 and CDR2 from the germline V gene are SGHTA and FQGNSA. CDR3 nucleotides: TGTGCCAGCAGCCGACAGGGAGCGCGTCAGCCCCAGCATTTT. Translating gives CASSRQGARQPQHF.

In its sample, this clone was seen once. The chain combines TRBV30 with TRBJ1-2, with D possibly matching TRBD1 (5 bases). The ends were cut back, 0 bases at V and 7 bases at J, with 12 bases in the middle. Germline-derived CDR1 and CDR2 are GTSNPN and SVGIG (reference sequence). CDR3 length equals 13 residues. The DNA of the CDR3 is TGTGCCTGGAGTGTCGGGGGGATCGGTGGCTACACCTTC. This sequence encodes CAWSVGGIGGYTF.

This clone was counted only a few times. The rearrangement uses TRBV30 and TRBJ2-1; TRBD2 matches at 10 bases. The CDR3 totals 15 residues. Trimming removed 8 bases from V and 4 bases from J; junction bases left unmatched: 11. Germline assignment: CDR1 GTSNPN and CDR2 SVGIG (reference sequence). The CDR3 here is CAQAPPAGGYNEQFF. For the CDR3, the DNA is TGTGCCCAAGCACCCCCAGCGGGGGGGTACAATGAGCAGTTCTTC.

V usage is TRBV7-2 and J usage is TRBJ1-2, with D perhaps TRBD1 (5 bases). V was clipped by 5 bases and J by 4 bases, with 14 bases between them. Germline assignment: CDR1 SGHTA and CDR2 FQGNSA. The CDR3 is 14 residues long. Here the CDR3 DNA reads TGTGCCAGCAGCATAAAGGGACGTTCCTATGGCTACACCTTC. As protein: CASSIKGRSYGYTF. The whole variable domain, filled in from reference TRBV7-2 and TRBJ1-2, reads GAGVSQSPSNKVTEKGKDVELRCDPISGHTALYWYRQSLGQGLEFLIYFQGNSAPDKSGLPSDRFSAERTGGSVSTLTIQRTQQEDSAVYLCASSIKGRSYGYTFGSGTRLTVV.

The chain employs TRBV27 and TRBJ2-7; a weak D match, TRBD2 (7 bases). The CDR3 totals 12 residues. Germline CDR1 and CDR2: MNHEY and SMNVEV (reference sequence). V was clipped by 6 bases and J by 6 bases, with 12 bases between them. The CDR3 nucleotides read TGTGCCAGCAGCAATAGGGGGGGCGAGCAGTACTTC. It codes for CASSNRGGEQYF.

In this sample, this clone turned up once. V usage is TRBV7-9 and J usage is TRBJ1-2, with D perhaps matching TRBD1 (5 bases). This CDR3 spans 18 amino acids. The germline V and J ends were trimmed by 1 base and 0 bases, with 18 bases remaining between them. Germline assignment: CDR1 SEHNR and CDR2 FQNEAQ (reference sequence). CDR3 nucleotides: TGTGCCAGCAGCTTAGGAGGGTGGGCAGGACAAACTAACTATGGCTACACCTTC. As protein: CASSLGGWAGQTNYGYTF.

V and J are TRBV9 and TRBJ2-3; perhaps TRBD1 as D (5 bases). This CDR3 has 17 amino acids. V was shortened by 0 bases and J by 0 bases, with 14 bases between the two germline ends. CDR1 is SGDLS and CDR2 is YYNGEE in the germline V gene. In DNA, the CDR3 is TGTGCCAGCAGCGTAGAGGGGATCACCATTAGCACAGATACGCAGTATTTT. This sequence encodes CASSVEGITISTDTQYF.

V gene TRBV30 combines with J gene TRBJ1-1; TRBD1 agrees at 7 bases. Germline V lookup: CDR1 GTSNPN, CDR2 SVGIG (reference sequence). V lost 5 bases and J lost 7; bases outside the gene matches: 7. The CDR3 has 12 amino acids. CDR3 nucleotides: TGTGCCTGGCAGGGACAGACCGTTGAAGCTTTCTTT. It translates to CAWQGQTVEAFF.